This T cell receptor beta chain was found in a study of PD-L1 blockade in urothelial cancer. The germline V gene encodes CDR1 WSHSY and CDR2 SAAADI. The CDR3 sequence is 13 residues long. Trimming cost V 6 bases and J 5 bases; bases outside gene matches: 2. PCRs were each spiked with synthetic TCR analog templates. Generated by immunoSEQ multiplex PCR, the TCRdb table keeps only in-frame clones and is missing some. Of 95,000 to 100,000 clones listed, about nine tenths were seen once; the top ten hold roughly 2%. Time point specified: pretreatment peripheral blood. This TCR was sampled from a man aged 60-69 years with urothelial cancer. J is TRBJ2-5 and V is TRBV10-2; 11 positions match TRBD2. The specimen comprised PBMCs, sampled around atezolizumab (anti-PD-L1) treatment. The CDR3 bases are TGCGCCAGCAGAGTAGCGGGAGGGGAGACCCAGTACTTC. Its translation is CASRVAGGETQYF.